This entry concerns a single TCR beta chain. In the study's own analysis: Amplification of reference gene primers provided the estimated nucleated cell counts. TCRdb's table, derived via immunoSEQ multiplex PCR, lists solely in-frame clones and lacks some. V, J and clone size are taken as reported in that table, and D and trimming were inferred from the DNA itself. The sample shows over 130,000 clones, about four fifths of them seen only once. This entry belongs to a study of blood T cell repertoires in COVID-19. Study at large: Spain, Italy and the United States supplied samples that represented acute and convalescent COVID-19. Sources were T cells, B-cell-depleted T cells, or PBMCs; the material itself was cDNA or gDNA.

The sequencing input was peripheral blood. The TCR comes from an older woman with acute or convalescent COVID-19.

DNA of the CDR3: TGTGCCAGCAGCGTAGCTCCACGTCGGGAGACCCAGTACTTC. The encoded protein is CASSVAPRRETQYF. The chain is built from TRBV9 and TRBJ2-5; D ambiguous. Between the trimmed V and J ends, which lost 0 bases and 5 bases, there was a span of 11 bases. Germline V CDR1 and CDR2: SGDLS, YYNGEE. This CDR3 is built from 14 residues. Combining the CDR3 with reference TRBV9 and TRBJ2-5 gives the whole variable domain DSGVTQTPKHLITATGQRVTLRCSPRSGDLSVYWYQQSLDQGLQFLIQYYNGEERAKGNILERFSAQQFPDLHSELNLSSLELGDSALYFCASSVAPRRETQYFGPGTRLLVL.